The clone carrying this T cell receptor beta chain was counted many times. The antigen remains unidentified. V gave up 2 bases and J gave up 0 bases, with 11 bases separating them. The length of the CDR3 is 17 residues. In germline, CDR1 is KGHSH, CDR2 LQKENI. This sample stems from a study of early T cells in non-severe SARS-CoV-2 infection. As for the study in general: Chains were unpaired, as sequencing was done on bulk RNA from unsorted whole blood. Regarding the study as a whole: Private and CD4 specificities were missed by VDJdb matching, skewed to anti-spike CD8.

Unique molecular identifiers were added to individual cDNA molecules. TCRdb passed the 5' RACE reads through MiXCR, listing each CDR3 protein once. The table shows over 30,000 distinct CDR3 sequences, with less than 7% occurring only once. This rearrangement joins TRBV18 to TRBJ2-6; D not certain. The specimen sequenced was whole blood. The origin of this receptor is an adult who was a healthcare worker with PCR-confirmed SARS-CoV-2 infection or an uninfected control (not recorded which). CDR3 DNA sequence: TGTGCCAGCTCACCAGCATCTCTCAGCTCTGGGGCCAACGTCCTGACTTTC. This encodes CASSPASLSSGANVLTF.